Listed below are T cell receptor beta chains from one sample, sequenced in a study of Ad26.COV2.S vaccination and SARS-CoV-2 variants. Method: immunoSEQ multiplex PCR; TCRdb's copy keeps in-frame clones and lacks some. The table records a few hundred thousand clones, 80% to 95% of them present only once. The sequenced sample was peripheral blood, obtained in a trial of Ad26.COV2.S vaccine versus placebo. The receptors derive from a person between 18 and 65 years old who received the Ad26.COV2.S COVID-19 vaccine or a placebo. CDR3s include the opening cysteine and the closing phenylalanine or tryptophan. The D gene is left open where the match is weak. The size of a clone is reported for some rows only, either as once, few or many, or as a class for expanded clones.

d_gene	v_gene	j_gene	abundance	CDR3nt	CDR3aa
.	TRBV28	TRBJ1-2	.	TGTGCCAGCAGAGAGGGTGCCTATGGCTACACCTTC	CASREGAYGYTF
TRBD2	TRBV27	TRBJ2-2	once	TGTGCCAGCAGTTTGGGACTAGCGGGAATGAAAGGATGGCCCGGGGAGCTGTTTTTT	CASSLGLAGMKGWPGELFF
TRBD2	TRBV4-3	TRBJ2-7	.	TGCGCCAGCAGCCATCAAGACGGACTAGCCTCCTACGAGCAGTACTTC	CASSHQDGLASYEQYF
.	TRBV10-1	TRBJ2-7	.	TGCGCCAGTACCGTTAAATCCTACGAGCAGTACTTC	CASTVKSYEQYF
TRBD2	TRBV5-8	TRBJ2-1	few	TGTGCCAGCAGCTTGAGCGGGAGGGCCGGCAATGAGCAGTTCTTC	CASSLSGRAGNEQFF
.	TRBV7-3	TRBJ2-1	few	TGTGCCAGCAGCTCGCAACTGTACAATGAGCAGTTCTTC	CASSSQLYNEQFF
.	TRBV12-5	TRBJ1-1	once	TGTGCTAGTGGTACGGGGGGAACTGAAGCTTTCTTT	CASGTGGTEAFF
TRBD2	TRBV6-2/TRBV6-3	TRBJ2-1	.	TGTGCCAGCAGTTACCCCGGACTAGCGGGAAGGAATGAGCAGTTCTTC	CASSYPGLAGRNEQFF
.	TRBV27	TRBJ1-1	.	TGTGCCAGCAGTTTATTATACCGGGTGGGGGGCGGCACTGAAGCTTTCTTT	CASSLLYRVGGGTEAFF
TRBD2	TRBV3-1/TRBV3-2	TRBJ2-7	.	TGTGCCAGCAGCCAACAAACATGGGGACTACGGGGATCGGGGGAGCAGTACTTC	CASSQQTWGLRGSGEQYF
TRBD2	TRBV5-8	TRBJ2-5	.	TGTGCCAGCAGCGTGGGGGAGGGCGGCGAGACCCAGTACTTC	CASSVGEGGETQYF
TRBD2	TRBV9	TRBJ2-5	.	TGTGCCAGCAGCGTAGATCCTAGCGGGGGCCCCCGGGAGACCCAGTACTTC	CASSVDPSGGPRETQYF
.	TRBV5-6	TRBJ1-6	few	TGTGCCAGCAGCGGAGATGGGGTGGGGAGCTCACCCCTCCACTTT	CASSGDGVGSSPLHF
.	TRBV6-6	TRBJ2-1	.	TGTGCCAGCAGAGCGGCGGTTGGGCGAGAGTTCTTC	CASRAAVGREFF
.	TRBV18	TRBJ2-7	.	TGTGCCAGCTCACCACGTACAGAGAGCTCCTACGAGCAGTACTTC	CASSPRTESSYEQYF
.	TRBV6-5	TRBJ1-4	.	TGTGCCAGCAGACAGGGAAATGAAAAACTGTTTTTT	CASRQGNEKLFF
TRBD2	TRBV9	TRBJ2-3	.	TGTGCCAGCAGCGGGATTAGCGGGAGCACAGATACGCAGTATTTT	CASSGISGSTDTQYF
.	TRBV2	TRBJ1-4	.	TGTGCCAGCAGTTTTGAAAAACTGTTTTTT	CASSFEKLFF
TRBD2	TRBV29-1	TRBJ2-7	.	TGCAGCGTGACTAGCGGGGACTACGAGCAGTACTTC	CSVTSGDYEQYF
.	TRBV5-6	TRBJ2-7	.	TGTGCCAGCAGCTTTAGCTCCTACGAGCAGTACTTC	CASSFSSYEQYF
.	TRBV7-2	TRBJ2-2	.	TGTGCCAGCAGCCCCCGGGGTCCTAGCACGAACACCGGGGAGCTGTTTTTT	CASSPRGPSTNTGELFF
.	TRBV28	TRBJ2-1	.	TGTGCCAGCAGTGCCAGGGTGGGGAATATGGAGCAGTTCTTC	CASSARVGNMEQFF
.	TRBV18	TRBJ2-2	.	TGTGCCAGCTCACCAGTAGGAACCACCGGGGAGCTGTTTTTT	CASSPVGTTGELFF
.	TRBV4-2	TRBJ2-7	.	TGTGCCAGCAGCCAAGGACACCGGACTGATAGATCTTACGAGCAGTACTTC	CASSQGHRTDRSYEQYF
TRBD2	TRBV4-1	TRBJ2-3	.	TGCGCCAGCAGCCTTAGACTAGCGGGAGGCACAGATACGCAGTATTTT	CASSLRLAGGTDTQYF
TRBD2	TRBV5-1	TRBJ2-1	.	TGCGCCAGCAGCTTAGGGCTAGCGGGAGTCGATGAGCAGTTCTTC	CASSLGLAGVDEQFF
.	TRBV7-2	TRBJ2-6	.	TGTGCCAGCAGCCCACGGTTTGACGGGGCCAACGTCCTGACTTTC	CASSPRFDGANVLTF
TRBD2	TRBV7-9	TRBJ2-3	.	TGTGCCAGCAGCTTAGGAGGACTAGCGGGAGGGACAGATACGCAGTATTTT	CASSLGGLAGGTDTQYF
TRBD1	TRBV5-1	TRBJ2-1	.	TGCGCCAGCAGCTTGGAAGCCGGGACAGGGTCACTGGGTGAGCAGTTCTTC	CASSLEAGTGSLGEQFF
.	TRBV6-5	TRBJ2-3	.	TGTGCCAGCAGTTACGGACGGCCTACCACAGATACGCAGTATTTT	CASSYGRPTTDTQYF
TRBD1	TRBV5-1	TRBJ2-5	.	TGCGCCAGCAGCCAAACTCCGGGACAGGCCTCGGAGACCCAGTACTTC	CASSQTPGQASETQYF
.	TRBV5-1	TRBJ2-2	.	TGCGCCAGCAGCCTGGACAGATCCTTCACCGGGGAGCTGTTTTTT	CASSLDRSFTGELFF
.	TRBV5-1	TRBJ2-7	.	TGCGCCAGCATCAACACTAGGTACGAGCAGTACTTC	CASINTRYEQYF
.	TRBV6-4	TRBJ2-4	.	TGTGCCAGCAGTGACTCGACCGGCGGGGAATGGAAAAACATTCAGTACTTC	CASSDSTGGEWKNIQYF
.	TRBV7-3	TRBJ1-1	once	TGTGCCAGCAGCTTAAAGAGGGGAAGAAACACTGAAGCTTTCTTT	CASSLKRGRNTEAFF
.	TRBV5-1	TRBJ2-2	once	TGCGCCAGCAGCTTGGCCGTAGGCCGGGCCAACACCGGGGAGCTGTTTTTT	CASSLAVGRANTGELFF
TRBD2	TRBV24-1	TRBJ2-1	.	TGTGCCACCAGTGGCGGGAGGGCCATCAATGAGCAGTTCTTC	CATSGGRAINEQFF
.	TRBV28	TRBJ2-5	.	TGTGCCAGCAGTTTGGAGCGGCAAGAGACCCAGTACTTC	CASSLERQETQYF
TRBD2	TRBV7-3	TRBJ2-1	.	TGTGCCAGCAGCTTAACGGGACTAGCGGGAGGTGATGAGCAGTTCTTC	CASSLTGLAGGDEQFF
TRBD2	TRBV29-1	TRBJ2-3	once	TGCAGCGTCAGAGCGGGAGGGTTGGCAGATACGCAGTATTTT	CSVRAGGLADTQYF